This T cell receptor beta chain was recovered during a study of monozygotic twins with inflammatory bowel disease. Per donor there was one draw, yielding a blood sample of approximately 2.5 ml. This CDR3 has 16 residues. In germline, CDR1 is LNHDA, CDR2 SQIVND (reference sequence). cDNA for each sample came from eight separate reactions. The cDNA of both the TCRalpha and TCRbeta chains was subjected to two nested PCRs of around 15 and 10 cycles. TCRdb reprocessed the 5' RACE reads and reports one entry per CDR3 protein, with no DNA. This sample contains around 450,000 distinct CDR3 sequences. Study-level results: Against healthy co-twins, IBD patients had lower TCRbeta diversity (measured by inverse Simpson).

Comments on this clonotype: Its antigen is unidentified.

The source of this sequence is a human donor with ulcerative colitis or Crohn's disease, or a healthy co-twin of an affected twin (not recorded which). The genes are TRBV19 and TRBJ1-2; TCRdb indicates TRBD1, and absent DNA this call remains unverified. Sequencing input: blood. The CDR3: CASSTDTGTDYYGYTF.